The TCR beta chain described here comes from a study of T cells in Graves' hyperthyroidism and ophthalmopathy. Template material for amplifying TCR beta CDR3 regions consisted of RNA transcripts. First-round RT-PCR with HTBI primers amplified the TCR CDR3 region. A single record per CDR3 protein comes from TCRdb applying MiXCR to the multiplex PCR reads. The profile shows a few hundred thousand distinct CDR3 sequences, around 42% of them singletons. Sequences were obtained from peripheral blood or thyroid tissue (not recorded which). The receptor was derived from a woman under 30 with Graves' hyperthyroidism.

CDR3 amino acids: CAMGLEETQYF. For the CDR3, the DNA is TGTGCCATGGGACTAGAAGAGACCCAGTACTTC. This chain links TRBV7-6 with TRBJ2-5; TRBD2 matches at 8 bases. CDR1 and CDR2 from the germline V gene are SGHVS and FNYEAQ. The ends lost 10 bases at V and 3 bases at J; junction bases unmatched: 1. The CDR3 sequence is 11 residues long.